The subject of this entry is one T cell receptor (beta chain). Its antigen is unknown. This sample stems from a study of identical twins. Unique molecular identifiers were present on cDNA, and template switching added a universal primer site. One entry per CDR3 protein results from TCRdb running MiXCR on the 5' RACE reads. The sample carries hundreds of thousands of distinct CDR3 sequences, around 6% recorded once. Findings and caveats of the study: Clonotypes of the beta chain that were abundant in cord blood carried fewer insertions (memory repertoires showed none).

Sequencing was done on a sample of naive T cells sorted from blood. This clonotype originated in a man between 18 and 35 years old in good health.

The CDR3 coding sequence is TGTGCCAGCAGCTTTCGGACAGGAGGGGAGACCCAGTACTTC. Protein sequence: CASSFRTGGETQYF. The chain employs TRBV7-9 and TRBJ2-5; possibly TRBD1 for D (7 bases). Trimming removed 3 bases at V and 5 bases at J, with 13 bases between. Germline CDR1 SEHNR, CDR2 FQNEAQ (reference sequence). The CDR3 runs to 14 residues.